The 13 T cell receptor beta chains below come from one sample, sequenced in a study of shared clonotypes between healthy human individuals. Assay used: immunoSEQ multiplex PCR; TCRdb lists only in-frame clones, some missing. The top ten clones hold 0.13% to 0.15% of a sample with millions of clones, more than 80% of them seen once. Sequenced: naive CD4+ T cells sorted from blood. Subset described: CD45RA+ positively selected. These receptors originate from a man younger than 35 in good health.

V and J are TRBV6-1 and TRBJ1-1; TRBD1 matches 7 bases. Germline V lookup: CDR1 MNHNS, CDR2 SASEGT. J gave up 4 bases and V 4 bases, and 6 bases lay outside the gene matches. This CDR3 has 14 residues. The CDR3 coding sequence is TGTGCCAGCAGTGCTCAGGGGGGGAGCACTGAAGCTTTCTTT. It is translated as CASSAQGGSTEAFF.

In DNA form, the CDR3 reads TGTGCCAGCTCACCGGGACTCGGCGGCGAGCAGTACTTC. Encoded protein: CASSPGLGGEQYF. The rearrangement links TRBV18 to TRBJ2-7; D is perhaps TRBD2 (6 bases). The CDR3 is made up of 13 amino acids. Deletions cut 3 bases from V and 6 bases from J, with 12 bases between. CDR1 is KGHSH, CDR2 LQKENI, per germline.

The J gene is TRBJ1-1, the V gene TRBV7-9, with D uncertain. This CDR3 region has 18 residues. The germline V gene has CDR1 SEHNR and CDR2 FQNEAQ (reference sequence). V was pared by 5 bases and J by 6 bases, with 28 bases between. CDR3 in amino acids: CASSPLPRFREQSPEAFF. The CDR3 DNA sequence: TGTGCCAGCAGCCCCCTCCCCCGGTTCCGCGAACAAAGTCCTGAAGCTTTCTTT.

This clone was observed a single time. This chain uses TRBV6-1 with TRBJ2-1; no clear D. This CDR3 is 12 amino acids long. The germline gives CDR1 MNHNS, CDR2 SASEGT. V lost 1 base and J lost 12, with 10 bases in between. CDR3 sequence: CASSEVRRGQFF. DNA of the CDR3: TGTGCCAGCAGTGAAGTCCGTCGCGGGCAGTTCTTC.

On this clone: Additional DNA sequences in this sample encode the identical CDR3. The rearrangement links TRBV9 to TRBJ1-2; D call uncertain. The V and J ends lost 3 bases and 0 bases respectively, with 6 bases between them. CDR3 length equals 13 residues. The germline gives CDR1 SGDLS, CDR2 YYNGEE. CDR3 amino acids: CASSGGTNYGYTF. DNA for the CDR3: TGTGCCAGCAGCGGTGGGACTAACTATGGCTACACCTTC.

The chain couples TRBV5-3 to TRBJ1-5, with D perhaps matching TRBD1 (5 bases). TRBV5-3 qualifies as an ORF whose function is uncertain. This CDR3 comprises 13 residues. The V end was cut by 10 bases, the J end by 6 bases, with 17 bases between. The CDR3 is CAFPGPGSQPQHF. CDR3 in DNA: TGTGCCTTCCCAGGGCCGGGGAGTCAGCCCCAGCATTTT.

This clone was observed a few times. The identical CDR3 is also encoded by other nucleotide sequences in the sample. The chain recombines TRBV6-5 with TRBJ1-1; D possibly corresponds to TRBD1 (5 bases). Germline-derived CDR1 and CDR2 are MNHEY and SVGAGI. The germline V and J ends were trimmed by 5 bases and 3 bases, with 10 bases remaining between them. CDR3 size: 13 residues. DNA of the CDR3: TGTGCCAGCAGTAGGGGTGGAGACACTGAAGCTTTCTTT. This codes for CASSRGGDTEAFF.

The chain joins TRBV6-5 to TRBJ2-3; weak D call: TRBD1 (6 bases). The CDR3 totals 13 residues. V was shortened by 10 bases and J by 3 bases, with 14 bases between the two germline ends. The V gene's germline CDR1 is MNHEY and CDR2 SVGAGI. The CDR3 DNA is TGTGCCACCACCCGGACAGCGACAGATACGCAGTATTTT. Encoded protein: CATTRTATDTQYF.

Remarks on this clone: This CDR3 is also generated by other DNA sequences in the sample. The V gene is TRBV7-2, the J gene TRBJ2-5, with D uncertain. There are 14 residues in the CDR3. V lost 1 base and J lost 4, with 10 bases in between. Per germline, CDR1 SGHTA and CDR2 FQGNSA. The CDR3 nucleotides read TGTGCCAGCAGCTTAGTATGGCGCGGAGAGACCCAGTACTTC. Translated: CASSLVWRGETQYF.

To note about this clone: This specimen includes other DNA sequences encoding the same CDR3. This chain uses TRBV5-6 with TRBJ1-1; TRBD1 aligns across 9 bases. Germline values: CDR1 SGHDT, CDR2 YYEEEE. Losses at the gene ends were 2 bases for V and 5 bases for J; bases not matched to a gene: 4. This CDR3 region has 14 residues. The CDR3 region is CASSFRDRDTEAFF. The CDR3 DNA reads TGTGCCAGCAGCTTCCGGGACAGGGATACTGAAGCTTTCTTT.

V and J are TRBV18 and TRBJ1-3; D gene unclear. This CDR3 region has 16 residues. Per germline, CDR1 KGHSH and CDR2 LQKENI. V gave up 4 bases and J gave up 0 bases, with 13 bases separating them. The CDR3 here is CASSQLAGNSGNTIYF. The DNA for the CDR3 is TGTGCCAGCTCACAGTTAGCGGGGAACTCTGGAAACACCATATATTTT.

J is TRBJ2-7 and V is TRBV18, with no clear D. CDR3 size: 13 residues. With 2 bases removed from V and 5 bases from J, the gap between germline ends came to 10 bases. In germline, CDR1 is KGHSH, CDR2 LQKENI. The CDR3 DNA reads TGTGCCAGCTCACCAAAGGCGGAGAACGAGCAGTACTTC. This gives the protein CASSPKAENEQYF.

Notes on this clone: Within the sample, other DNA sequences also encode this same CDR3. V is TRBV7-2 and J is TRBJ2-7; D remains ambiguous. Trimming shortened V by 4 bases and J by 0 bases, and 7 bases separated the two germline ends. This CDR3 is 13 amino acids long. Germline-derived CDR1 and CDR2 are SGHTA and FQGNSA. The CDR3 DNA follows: TGTGCCAGCAGCTCTCAGAGCTCCTACGAGCAGTACTTC. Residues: CASSSQSSYEQYF.